This is a list of T cell receptor beta chains from one sample in a study of blood T cell repertoires in COVID-19. Repertoires were generated with immunoSEQ multiplex PCR, while TCRdb's copy carries only in-frame clones and drops some. The table has some 430,000 clones, 80% to 95% seen once. The specimen sequenced was PBMCs or T cells enriched from blood (not recorded which). Receptors were obtained from a man aged 18 to 29 who had recovered from COVID-19. Each CDR3 is given with its conserved first and last residue. A D gene is named only where the DNA matches it firmly. A row's size may be missing; if present it is once, few, many or a size class.

clone size: NA; V gene: TRBV7-3; D gene: TRBD2; J gene: TRBJ2-2; CDR3 DNA: TGTGCCAGCAGCTTAAGACTAGCGGGAGACGGGGAGCTGTTTTTT; CDR3 protein: CASSLRLAGDGELFF
clone size: NA; V gene: TRBV2; D gene: NA; J gene: TRBJ2-3; CDR3 DNA: TGTGCCAGCATGTTACAGTTCACAGATACGCAGTATTTT; CDR3 protein: CASMLQFTDTQYF
clone size: once; V gene: TRBV7-8; D gene: TRBD2; J gene: TRBJ2-2; CDR3 DNA: TGTGCCAGCAGCTTAGAATTATTAGCGGGGTCGAACACCGGGGAGCTGTTTTTT; CDR3 protein: CASSLELLAGSNTGELFF
clone size: NA; V gene: TRBV30; D gene: TRBD1; J gene: TRBJ2-7; CDR3 DNA: TGTGCCTGGAGTGTACGGACAGGCCACTACGAGCAGTACTTC; CDR3 protein: CAWSVRTGHYEQYF
clone size: NA; V gene: TRBV7-3; D gene: NA; J gene: TRBJ2-3; CDR3 DNA: TGTGCCAGCAGCTTAACCAGCGGGACAGATACGCAGTATTTT; CDR3 protein: CASSLTSGTDTQYF
clone size: NA; V gene: TRBV10-3; D gene: TRBD1; J gene: TRBJ1-4; CDR3 DNA: TGTGCCATCAGCCAGGAGACAGGGACTAATGAAAAACTGTTTTTT; CDR3 protein: CAISQETGTNEKLFF
clone size: NA; V gene: TRBV29-1; D gene: NA; J gene: TRBJ2-5; CDR3 DNA: TGCAGCGTTGAATCCTCAGGGATTGGGACCCAGTACTTC; CDR3 protein: CSVESSGIGTQYF
clone size: NA; V gene: TRBV27; D gene: TRBD2; J gene: TRBJ2-7; CDR3 DNA: TGTGCCAGCAGTTTAAGCAAACCTAGCGGGACCTACGAGCAGTACTTC; CDR3 protein: CASSLSKPSGTYEQYF
clone size: NA; V gene: TRBV10-3; D gene: TRBD2; J gene: TRBJ2-1; CDR3 DNA: TGTGCCATCGGGTTGAGCGGGGACAATGAGCAGTTCTTC; CDR3 protein: CAIGLSGDNEQFF
clone size: NA; V gene: TRBV7-9; D gene: NA; J gene: TRBJ2-3; CDR3 DNA: TGTGCCAGCAGCTTAAAGCTAGATAGCACAGATACGCAGTATTTT; CDR3 protein: CASSLKLDSTDTQYF
clone size: NA; V gene: TRBV4-1; D gene: NA; J gene: TRBJ1-2; CDR3 DNA: TGCGCCAGCAGCCAGAACAGCAACGACTATGGCTACACCTTC; CDR3 protein: CASSQNSNDYGYTF
clone size: NA; V gene: TRBV2; D gene: NA; J gene: TRBJ2-1; CDR3 DNA: TGTGCCAGCAGGGCGGAGCGTGAGACCTTTTCCTACAATGAGCAGTTCTTC; CDR3 protein: CASRAERETFSYNEQFF
clone size: NA; V gene: TRBV5-1; D gene: TRBD1; J gene: TRBJ1-1; CDR3 DNA: TGCGCCAGCAGCGAACAGGGGGCCCTGTCCCGCGCTGAAGCTTTCTTT; CDR3 protein: CASSEQGALSRAEAFF
clone size: NA; V gene: TRBV30; D gene: NA; J gene: TRBJ1-5; CDR3 DNA: TGTGCCTGGAGTGTCTTCTCTCGGAGGGGCGAGCCTCAGCCCCAGCATTTT; CDR3 protein: CAWSVFSRRGEPQPQHF
clone size: NA; V gene: TRBV19; D gene: NA; J gene: TRBJ2-1; CDR3 DNA: TGTGCCAGTAGTTTTCAGGGGAAATACAATGAGCAGTTCTTC; CDR3 protein: CASSFQGKYNEQFF
clone size: NA; V gene: TRBV14; D gene: TRBD1; J gene: TRBJ1-6; CDR3 DNA: TGTGCCAGCAGCCCCCAGGGGGCGCCGAATTCACCCCTCCACTTT; CDR3 protein: CASSPQGAPNSPLHF
clone size: NA; V gene: TRBV7-3; D gene: TRBD2; J gene: TRBJ2-3; CDR3 DNA: TGTGCCAGCAGCATCGGACTAGCGGGAACCACAGATACGCAGTATTTT; CDR3 protein: CASSIGLAGTTDTQYF
clone size: NA; V gene: TRBV6-5; D gene: TRBD1; J gene: TRBJ1-5; CDR3 DNA: TGTGCCAGCAGACGGGACAGTAATCAGCCCCAGCATTTT; CDR3 protein: CASRRDSNQPQHF
clone size: NA; V gene: TRBV6-4; D gene: NA; J gene: TRBJ1-3; CDR3 DNA: TGTGCCAGCAGGCTAGAGGACAGCTGGGGCACCATATATTTT; CDR3 protein: CASRLEDSWGTIYF
clone size: NA; V gene: TRBV28; D gene: TRBD1; J gene: TRBJ2-2; CDR3 DNA: TGTGCCAGCAGAGTACAGGGGGCAAACACCGGGGAGCTGTTTTTT; CDR3 protein: CASRVQGANTGELFF
clone size: NA; V gene: TRBV4-1; D gene: NA; J gene: TRBJ1-2; CDR3 DNA: TGCGCCAGCAGCCAAGACCCTCCTGGAGGGGAAGTGCATGGCTACACCTTC; CDR3 protein: CASSQDPPGGEVHGYTF
clone size: NA; V gene: TRBV5-1; D gene: TRBD1; J gene: TRBJ1-1; CDR3 DNA: TGCGCCAGCCGACAGGGGGCAACTGAAGCTTTCTTT; CDR3 protein: CASRQGATEAFF
clone size: once; V gene: TRBV28; D gene: NA; J gene: TRBJ1-5; CDR3 DNA: TGTGCCAGCTCCCCGAGGAGGGAGCCCCAGCATTTT; CDR3 protein: CASSPRREPQHF
clone size: NA; V gene: TRBV6-1; D gene: NA; J gene: TRBJ1-5; CDR3 DNA: TGTGCCAGCAGTGAAATCTTTAGCAATCAGCCCCAGCATTTT; CDR3 protein: CASSEIFSNQPQHF
clone size: NA; V gene: TRBV3-1/TRBV3-2; D gene: TRBD1; J gene: TRBJ1-2; CDR3 DNA: TGTGCCAGCAGCCAAGAAGGGACAGGGTATGATGGCTACACCTTC; CDR3 protein: CASSQEGTGYDGYTF
clone size: few; V gene: TRBV7-6; D gene: TRBD2; J gene: TRBJ2-7; CDR3 DNA: TGTGCCAGCAGCTTAGGGATAGCGGGGGGTCCCAACGAGCAGTACTTC; CDR3 protein: CASSLGIAGGPNEQYF
clone size: once; V gene: TRBV6-5; D gene: NA; J gene: TRBJ2-7; CDR3 DNA: TGTGCCAGCAAAATGGAGGACAGCCACTCCTACGAGCAGTACTTC; CDR3 protein: CASKMEDSHSYEQYF
clone size: once; V gene: TRBV19; D gene: TRBD2; J gene: TRBJ2-5; CDR3 DNA: TGTGCCAGTAGTATCCGAGCGGGGGTGAGGGAGACCCAGTACTTC; CDR3 protein: CASSIRAGVRETQYF
clone size: NA; V gene: TRBV5-4; D gene: NA; J gene: TRBJ1-2; CDR3 DNA: TGTGCCAGCAGCTTCCGCGGCTCGTATGGCTACACCTTC; CDR3 protein: CASSFRGSYGYTF
clone size: NA; V gene: TRBV24-1; D gene: NA; J gene: TRBJ2-3; CDR3 DNA: TGTGCCACCGTCGGCAGGGACACAGATACGCAGTATTTT; CDR3 protein: CATVGRDTDTQYF
clone size: few; V gene: TRBV28; D gene: NA; J gene: TRBJ2-7; CDR3 DNA: TGTGCCAGCAGTTTATCTTACGCCGGGGCCTACGAGCAGTACTTC; CDR3 protein: CASSLSYAGAYEQYF
clone size: NA; V gene: TRBV7-9; D gene: NA; J gene: TRBJ1-6; CDR3 DNA: TGTGCCAGCATCGATTCAGGGGACCATGACCTCCACTTT; CDR3 protein: CASIDSGDHDLHF
clone size: NA; V gene: TRBV5-8; D gene: NA; J gene: TRBJ1-2; CDR3 DNA: TGTGCCAGCAGCTGGAATGGACGGACAAATGGCTACACCTTC; CDR3 protein: CASSWNGRTNGYTF
clone size: NA; V gene: TRBV30; D gene: NA; J gene: TRBJ2-7; CDR3 DNA: TGTGCCTGGAGTGTCGGTACCTACGAGCAGTACTTC; CDR3 protein: CAWSVGTYEQYF
clone size: NA; V gene: TRBV9; D gene: TRBD1; J gene: TRBJ2-3; CDR3 DNA: TGTGCCAGCAGCCCCGGGACAGGGGGGAAGGATACGCAGTATTTT; CDR3 protein: CASSPGTGGKDTQYF
clone size: NA; V gene: TRBV19; D gene: NA; J gene: TRBJ1-2; CDR3 DNA: TGTGCCAGTAGTATTCTGGCAGTTCATGGCTACACCTTC; CDR3 protein: CASSILAVHGYTF
clone size: NA; V gene: TRBV19; D gene: NA; J gene: TRBJ1-5; CDR3 DNA: TGTGCCAGTAGTAAGCGCAGTGTGCAGCCCCAGCATTTT; CDR3 protein: CASSKRSVQPQHF
clone size: NA; V gene: TRBV19; D gene: NA; J gene: TRBJ1-5; CDR3 DNA: TGTGCCAGTAGTATAGTCGGGCGGGGGCGTAACAATCAGCCCCAGCATTTT; CDR3 protein: CASSIVGRGRNNQPQHF
clone size: NA; V gene: TRBV3-1/TRBV3-2; D gene: NA; J gene: TRBJ1-5; CDR3 DNA: TGTGCCAGCAGCCAAGGCGGAATTTATAGCAATCAGCCCCAGCATTTT; CDR3 protein: CASSQGGIYSNQPQHF